Listed below are T cell receptor beta chains from one sample, sequenced in a study of blood T cell repertoires in COVID-19. Generated by immunoSEQ multiplex PCR, the TCRdb table keeps only in-frame clones and is missing some. Of fewer than 650,000 clones detected, 85% to 90% appear once; the ten largest clones hold roughly 7.4%. The sequencing sample was made of peripheral blood. Receptors were obtained from a woman aged 45-65 years with COVID-19, enrolled during active disease. CDR3s include the opening cysteine and the closing phenylalanine or tryptophan. A D gene is named only where the DNA matches it firmly. Rows give clone size only sometimes, using once, few, many, or a class for an expanded clone.

V gene	J gene	clone size	D gene	CDR3 DNA	CDR3 protein
TRBV9	TRBJ2-2	few	TRBD1	TGTGCCAGCAGCCCTCGGGACAGGGCGGCCACCGGGGAGCTGTTTTTT	CASSPRDRAATGELFF
TRBV28	TRBJ2-3	-	TRBD1	TGTGCCAGCAGAAGACAGGGGGGAGCAGATACGCAGTATTTT	CASRRQGGADTQYF
TRBV5-5	TRBJ1-2	-	TRBD1	TGTGCCAGCAGCTTGGGGACAGGGGATTCCAATGGCTACACCTTC	CASSLGTGDSNGYTF
TRBV19	TRBJ2-3	-	-	TGTGCCAGTAGTATATCCGTAACCTCATTAGCTAGCACAGATACGCAGTATTTT	CASSISVTSLASTDTQYF
TRBV7-3	TRBJ2-3	-	-	TGTGCCAGCAGCTTAGAGGGCGGGACGAGAGATACGCAGTATTTT	CASSLEGGTRDTQYF
TRBV6-5	TRBJ1-2	-	TRBD1	TGTGCCATAAACCGGGGACAGTCGAATGGCTACACCTTC	CAINRGQSNGYTF
TRBV10-1	TRBJ1-2	once	-	TGCGCCAGCAGCCCGGGACTGGCCTATGGCTACACCTTC	CASSPGLAYGYTF
TRBV5-1	TRBJ1-4	once	-	TGCGCCAGCAGCTTGACATCTGAAAAACTGTTTTTT	CASSLTSEKLFF
TRBV24-1	TRBJ2-1	-	TRBD1	TGTGCCACCAGGGACAGGGGGGACAATGAGCAGTTCTTC	CATRDRGDNEQFF
TRBV19	TRBJ1-5	-	TRBD1	TGTGCCAGTAGAACACAGGGGGGCGATCAGCCCCAGCATTTT	CASRTQGGDQPQHF
TRBV23-1	TRBJ2-6	-	TRBD2	TGCGCCAGCAGTCAATGGGGGGGAAATGGGGCCAACGTCCTGACTTTC	CASSQWGGNGANVLTF
TRBV5-6	TRBJ2-3	-	-	TGTGCCAGCAGCTTGAGGACGGAGGAATGGGGAGATACGCAGTATTTT	CASSLRTEEWGDTQYF
TRBV28	TRBJ1-1	few	-	TGTGCCAGCAGTTTAAGTCTTCGGGGGGTCGTTGCTTTCTTT	CASSLSLRGVVAFF
TRBV9	TRBJ1-5	-	-	TGTGCCAGCAGCGTAGGGACAGCGAACAATCAGCCCCAGCATTTT	CASSVGTANNQPQHF
TRBV10-2	TRBJ2-3	-	-	TGCGCCAGCAGTGACTTACAGGGATACACAGATACGCAGTATTTT	CASSDLQGYTDTQYF
TRBV7-8	TRBJ1-2	-	-	TGTGCCAGCAGCTTATCGGGGCGGGGGACCTATGGCTACACCTTC	CASSLSGRGTYGYTF
TRBV28	TRBJ1-4	-	-	TGTGCCAGCAGCCGCCGACAGGCTAATGAAAAACTGTTTTTT	CASSRRQANEKLFF
TRBV4-1	TRBJ2-2	-	-	TGCGCCAGCAGCCAAGCGGCAGGGGCGGGCACCGGGGAGCTGTTTTTT	CASSQAAGAGTGELFF
TRBV18	TRBJ1-1	-	-	TGTGCCAGCTCACAAGAAGCGGACAGCTCTGAAGCTTTCTTT	CASSQEADSSEAFF
TRBV2	TRBJ1-6	-	-	TGTGCCAGCAGTGAATTTCATAGCGGTTCACCCCTCCACTTT	CASSEFHSGSPLHF
TRBV20-1	TRBJ1-5	-	TRBD1	TGCAGTGCTAGTGGGACAGGGAACTATAGCAATCAGCCCCAGCATTTT	CSASGTGNYSNQPQHF
TRBV3-1/TRBV3-2	TRBJ1-4	-	TRBD1	TGTGCCAGCAGCCACAGACAGGGGGCTAATGAAAAACTGTTTTTT	CASSHRQGANEKLFF
TRBV25-1	TRBJ2-1	-	TRBD2	TGTGCCACCTCCCAAGCGGGGTTTTCCTACAATGAGCAGTTCTTC	CATSQAGFSYNEQFF
TRBV11-2	TRBJ2-7	-	-	TGTGCCAGCAGCCCTCGGACAGTAGGGCCCTACGAGCAGTACTTC	CASSPRTVGPYEQYF
TRBV4-2	TRBJ2-7	-	TRBD2	TGTGCCAGCAGCCAGCCGGGACTAGCGTATCGCTACGAGCAGTACTTC	CASSQPGLAYRYEQYF
TRBV28	TRBJ1-4	once	TRBD1	TGTGCCAGCAGTTTCAGGGGGTATGAAAAACTGTTTTTT	CASSFRGYEKLFF